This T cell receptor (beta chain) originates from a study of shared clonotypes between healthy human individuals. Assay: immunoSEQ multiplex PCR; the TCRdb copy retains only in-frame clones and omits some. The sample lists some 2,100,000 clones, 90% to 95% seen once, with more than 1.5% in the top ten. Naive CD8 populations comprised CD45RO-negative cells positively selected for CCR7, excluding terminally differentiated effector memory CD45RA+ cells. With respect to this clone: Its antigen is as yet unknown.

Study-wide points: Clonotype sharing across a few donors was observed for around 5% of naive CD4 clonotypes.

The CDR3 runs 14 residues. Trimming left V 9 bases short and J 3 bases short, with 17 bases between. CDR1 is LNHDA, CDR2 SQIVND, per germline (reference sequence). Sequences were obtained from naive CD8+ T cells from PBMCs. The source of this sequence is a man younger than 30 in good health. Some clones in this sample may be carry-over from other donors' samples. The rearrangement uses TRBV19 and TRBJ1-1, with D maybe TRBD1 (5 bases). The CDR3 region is CASRSQGGDTEAFF. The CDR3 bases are TGTGCCAGCCGATCCCAGGGCGGGGACACTGAAGCTTTCTTT.